The 27 T cell receptor beta chains given below trace back to one sample, sequenced in a study of OX40 agonist ivuxolimab in advanced cancers. Library method: the immunoSEQ multiplex PCR assay. The immuneACCESS repertoire file appears here via TCRdb, limited to in-frame rearrangements. These files lack a portion of the clones; in checked studies, under half of the deficit traces to unresolved V genes, and the cause of the others is not known. For this sample there are fewer than 85,000 clones; about nine tenths appear just once. The top ten hold 0.43% of the sample. This specimen consisted of CD4+ or CD8+ T cells sorted from blood, obtained in a trial of the OX40 agonist ivuxolimab. Receptors were obtained from an adult with an advanced solid tumor such as melanoma, head and neck, liver or kidney cancer.

This chain connects TRBV6-6 to TRBJ1-5, with D perhaps TRBD1 (5 bases). The germline V gene encodes CDR1 MNHNY and CDR2 SVGAGI (reference sequence). The ends were cut back, 5 bases at V and 1 base at J, with 9 bases in the middle. There are 14 residues in the CDR3. CDR3 sequence: CASSARDSNQPQHF. The CDR3 nucleotides are TGTGCCAGCAGTGCCCGGGACAGCAATCAGCCCCAGCATTTT.

The chain recombines TRBV6-4 with TRBJ2-2; D gene ambiguous. The CDR3 sequence is 13 residues long. The V gene's germline CDR1 is MRHNA and CDR2 SNTAGT. The V end was cut by 5 bases, the J end by 13 bases, with 17 bases between. The CDR3 nucleotides are TGTGCCAGCAGTTTAGCTCCTACAACGGGGCTGTTTTTT. It translates to CASSLAPTTGLFF.

This sequence joins TRBV5-1 and TRBJ2-3, with 10 bases fitting TRBD2. Germline trimming cut 6 bases from V and 3 bases from J; bases unmatched to any gene: 4. The CDR3 consists of 14 residues. CDR1 and CDR2 (germline): SGHRS, YFSETQ. The CDR3 is CASTLAGATDTQYF. The CDR3 DNA reads as TGCGCCAGCACCCTAGCGGGGGCTACAGATACGCAGTATTTT.

The V and J genes are TRBV6-5 and TRBJ2-1; weak D call: TRBD2 (7 bases). The V end was cut by 0 bases, the J end by 12 bases, with 12 bases between. CDR3 size: 13 residues. Per germline, CDR1 MNHEY and CDR2 SVGAGI. The CDR3: CASSYSKGGMQFF. The CDR3 nucleotides are TGTGCCAGCAGTTACTCGAAGGGGGGGATGCAGTTCTTC.

V usage is TRBV5-1 and J usage is TRBJ1-4; D is uncertain. The CDR3 spans 14 residues. The V end was cut by 0 bases, the J end by 3 bases, with 6 bases between. Germline CDR1 SGHRS, CDR2 YFSETQ. The CDR3 is CASSLGRANEKLFF. CDR3 DNA: TGCGCCAGCAGCTTGGGACGGGCTAATGAAAAACTGTTTTTT.

V gene TRBV5-6 combines with J gene TRBJ1-2; 8 bases fit TRBD1. The V gene's germline CDR1 is SGHDT and CDR2 YYEEEE. Germline trimming cut 8 bases from V and 4 bases from J; bases unmatched to any gene: 7. CDR3 length equals 13 residues. This chain's CDR3 is CASMATGGYGYTF. The CDR3 coding sequence is TGTGCCAGTATGGCTACAGGGGGCTATGGCTACACCTTC.

This sequence joins TRBV7-8 and TRBJ1-3; D gene unclear. CDR1 is SGHVS and CDR2 is FQNEAQ in the germline V gene. The CDR3 spans 15 residues. V was trimmed by 0 bases and J by 4 bases, leaving 10 bases between them. CDR3 residues: CASSLALAGGNTIYF. CDR3 nucleotide sequence: TGTGCCAGCAGCTTAGCGCTGGCGGGCGGAAACACCATATATTTT.

This clone was recorded once. This chain joins TRBV7-2 and TRBJ1-1; the D gene is possibly TRBD1 (6 bases). The ends were cut back, 5 bases at V and 6 bases at J, with 16 bases in the middle. The CDR3 contains 14 residues. Germline V CDR1 and CDR2: SGHTA, FQGNSA. Here the CDR3 DNA reads TGTGCCAGCAGCCAAACGATGACAGGCTCTGAAGCTTTCTTT. Translating it yields CASSQTMTGSEAFF.

J is TRBJ2-5 and V is TRBV6-5; unclear D gene. V was shortened by 0 bases and J by 0 bases, with 5 bases between the two germline ends. CDR1 MNHEY and CDR2 SVGAGI come from the germline V gene. This CDR3 region has 14 residues. The CDR3 is CASSYSENQETQYF. CDR3 bases: TGTGCCAGCAGTTACTCAGAGAACCAAGAGACCCAGTACTTC.

CDR3 DNA: TGCGCCAGCAGGGTGTCGGGCGACGGGCCCCAGCATTTT. Residues: CASRVSGDGPQHF. J is TRBJ1-5 and V is TRBV5-1; D remains ambiguous. There are 13 residues in the CDR3. The germline V gene encodes CDR1 SGHRS and CDR2 YFSETQ. Trimming pared 5 bases from V and 9 bases from J, leaving 15 bases between.

This clone appeared a single time. This rearrangement joins TRBV7-2 to TRBJ1-2; tentatively, D is TRBD1 (5 bases). This CDR3 comprises 15 residues. CDR1 is SGHTA and CDR2 is FQGNSA in the germline V gene. V was shortened by 1 base and J by 7 bases, with 16 bases between the two germline ends. CDR3 residues: CASSLVGGEGSGYTF. CDR3 sequence (DNA): TGTGCCAGCAGCTTAGTGGGAGGTGAGGGGTCTGGCTACACCTTC.

The chain recombines TRBV4-1 with TRBJ2-3; D is possibly TRBD2 (5 bases). The CDR3 runs 15 residues. Per germline, CDR1 MGHRA and CDR2 YSYEKL. Trimming removed 4 bases at V and 4 bases at J, with 15 bases between. CDR3 residues: CASSLYRLAPDTQYF. In nucleotides, the CDR3 is TGCGCCAGCAGCCTTTATCGGCTAGCCCCAGATACGCAGTATTTT.

The rearrangement joins TRBV5-1 to TRBJ2-3; 10 bases map to TRBD2. V trimming: 0 bases; J trimming: 2 bases; junction bases outside the gene matches: 9. Germline V gives CDR1 SGHRS, CDR2 YFSETQ. There are 18 residues in the CDR3. CDR3 loop: CASSLGAGGPGDTDTQYF. CDR3 sequence (DNA): TGCGCCAGCAGCTTGGGAGCGGGAGGGCCAGGGGACACAGATACGCAGTATTTT.

This clone was recorded only once. This rearrangement joins TRBV18 to TRBJ2-1; the D is unclear. CDR1 and CDR2 (germline): KGHSH, LQKENI. The V and J ends lost 6 bases and 15 bases respectively, with 18 bases between them. The CDR3 runs to 12 residues. In DNA form, the CDR3 reads TGTGCCAGCTCCCATGGACCCTGGAGTCTGTTCTTC. Translating it yields CASSHGPWSLFF.

The chain recombines TRBV10-3 with TRBJ2-3; D is ambiguous. Germline lookup yields CDR1 ENHRY and CDR2 SYGVKD. With 1 base removed from V and 10 bases from J, the gap between germline ends came to 12 bases. The CDR3 contains 13 residues. CDR3 sequence reads: CAISEWEWDAQYF. CDR3 coding DNA: TGTGCCATCAGTGAGTGGGAATGGGATGCGCAGTATTTT.

V gene TRBV10-3 combines with J gene TRBJ1-3, with a weak D call TRBD1 (6 bases). The CDR3 has 16 residues. V was clipped by 5 bases and J by 0 bases, with 14 bases between them. Germline CDR1 and CDR2: ENHRY and SYGVKD. CDR3 bases: TGTGCCATCAGTACCGGGACACTTGACTCTGGAAACACCATATATTTT. Amino acid sequence: CAISTGTLDSGNTIYF.

The CDR3 sequence: CASLRTGKSNEQFF. The CDR3 DNA reads as TGTGCCAGCCTCCGGACAGGGAAGAGCAATGAGCAGTTCTTC. The chain links TRBV2 to TRBJ2-1; 8 bases fit TRBD1. The germline V gene has CDR1 SNHLY and CDR2 FYNNEI. The trim removed 8 bases at V and 6 bases at J, leaving 9 bases unmatched. This CDR3 has 14 residues.

The chain has TRBV5-1 and TRBJ1-1, with D possibly being TRBD1 (5 bases). The CDR3 consists of 17 residues. Germline CDR1 SGHRS, CDR2 YFSETQ. V dropped 0 bases and J dropped 3 bases, with 18 bases sitting between them. The chain's CDR3 is CASSLAQSSFRDTEAFF. Written as DNA, the CDR3 is TGCGCCAGCAGCTTGGCCCAGTCTTCATTCAGGGACACTGAAGCTTTCTTT.

The V and J genes are TRBV2 and TRBJ1-4; D remains ambiguous. This CDR3 comprises 15 residues. Trimming removed 7 bases from V and 0 bases from J, with 12 bases in between. The V gene's germline CDR1 is SNHLY and CDR2 FYNNEI. CDR3 coding DNA: TGTGCCAGCACTAGGGAATCTGCAACTAATGAAAAACTGTTTTTT. This codes for CASTRESATNEKLFF.

The gene calls are TRBV11-3 and TRBJ1-1; D is undetermined. Germline lookup yields CDR1 SGHNT and CDR2 YENEEA. The V gene lost 1 base and the J gene lost 0 bases, with 6 bases spanning the gap. CDR3 size: 14 residues. CDR3 bases: TGTGCCAGCAGCTTAGGTGATATGAACACTGAAGCTTTCTTT. Translating it yields CASSLGDMNTEAFF.

V and J are TRBV2 and TRBJ1-2, with D possibly matching TRBD1 (6 bases). The V and J ends lost 7 bases and 0 bases respectively, with 21 bases between them. Germline V gives CDR1 SNHLY, CDR2 FYNNEI. The CDR3 contains 17 residues. The CDR3, as DNA: TGTGCCAGCATTTCTATGGGGGCGGTGGGGACTAACTATGGCTACACCTTC. This translates into CASISMGAVGTNYGYTF.

For the CDR3, the DNA is TGTGCCAGCAGCCGCCTTACAGGAGACGAGCAGTACTTC. This encodes CASSRLTGDEQYF. The chain has TRBV4-2 and TRBJ2-7; D possibly corresponds to TRBD1 (5 bases). Trimming took 4 bases from V and 5 from J, leaving 12 bases between them. Germline loops: CDR1 LGHNA, CDR2 YNFKEQ. The CDR3 runs to 13 residues.

CDR3 loop: CASSLLAGPYEQYF. DNA for the CDR3: TGTGCCAGTAGTCTACTAGCGGGGCCCTACGAGCAGTACTTC. The J gene is TRBJ2-7, the V gene TRBV19, with 10 positions matching TRBD2. CDR3 length: 14 amino acids. V trimming: 5 bases; J trimming: 2 bases; junction bases outside the gene matches: 3. The V gene's germline CDR1 is LNHDA and CDR2 SQIVND (reference sequence).

Here the CDR3 reads CASSLAGWTEAFF. The CDR3 DNA sequence: TGTGCCAGCAGCTTGGCCGGGTGGACTGAAGCTTTCTTT. The gene calls are TRBV7-9 and TRBJ1-1, with no clear D. V was pared by 3 bases and J by 5 bases, with 10 bases between. The CDR3 runs to 13 residues. CDR1 SEHNR and CDR2 FQNEAQ come from the germline V gene (reference sequence).

V and J are TRBV7-2 and TRBJ2-5; possible D gene TRBD1, 5 bases. Matching the DNA end better, TRBJ2-7 makes the J call doubtful. Germline V lookup: CDR1 SGHTA, CDR2 FQGNSA. The CDR3 sequence is 14 residues long. The CDR3 DNA reads as TGTGCCAGCAGCTTAGTACTAAGGGGCTACGAGCAGTACTTC. It specifies CASSLVLRGYEQYF.

The chain employs TRBV7-2 and TRBJ2-7; 9 positions match TRBD2. After removal of 3 bases from V and 2 bases from J, the junction contained 5 bases not matched to a gene. Germline V gene data show CDR1 as SGHTA and CDR2 as FQGNSA. The CDR3 runs to 15 residues. In DNA, the CDR3 is TGTGCCAGCAGCTTGTCTAGCGGGGAGGCCTACGAGCAGTACTTC. This translates into CASSLSSGEAYEQYF.

The chain combines TRBV6-1 with TRBJ1-2; the D is unclear. V shed 0 bases and J shed 6 bases, with 20 bases lying between them. Germline V gene sequence: CDR1 MNHNS, CDR2 SASEGT. This CDR3 has 17 amino acids. CDR3 amino acids: CASSEARGGRLRNGYTF. Written as DNA, the CDR3 is TGTGCCAGCAGTGAAGCGCGGGGAGGACGGTTGCGGAATGGCTACACCTTC.